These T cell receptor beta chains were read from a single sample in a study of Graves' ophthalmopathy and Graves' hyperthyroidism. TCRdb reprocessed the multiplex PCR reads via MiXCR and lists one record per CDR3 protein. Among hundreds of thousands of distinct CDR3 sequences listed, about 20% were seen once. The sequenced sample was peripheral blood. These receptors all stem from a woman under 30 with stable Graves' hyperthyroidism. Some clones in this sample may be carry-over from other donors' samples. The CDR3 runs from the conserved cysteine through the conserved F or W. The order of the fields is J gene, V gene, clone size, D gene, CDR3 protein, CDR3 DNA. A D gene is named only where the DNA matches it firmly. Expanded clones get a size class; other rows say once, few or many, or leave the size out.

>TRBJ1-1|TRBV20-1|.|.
CSARVVPNTEAFF
TGCAGTGCTAGAGTTGTCCCGAACACTGAAGCTTTCTTT
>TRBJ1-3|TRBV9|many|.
CASSALEGGNTIYF
TGTGCCAGCAGCGCCCTTGAGGGTGGAAACACCATATATTTT
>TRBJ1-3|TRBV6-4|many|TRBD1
CASTRDRGLPSGNTIYF
TGTGCCAGCACCCGGGACAGGGGCCTCCCCTCTGGAAACACCATATATTTT
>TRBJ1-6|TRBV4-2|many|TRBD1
CASSRSDREDSPLHF
TGTGCCAGCAGCCGGTCGGACAGGGAGGATTCACCCCTCCACTTT
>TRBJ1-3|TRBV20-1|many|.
CSASIGVSGNTIYF
TGCAGTGCTAGTATCGGCGTTTCTGGAAACACCATATATTTT
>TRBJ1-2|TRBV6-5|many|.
CASRLPGNYGYTF
TGTGCCAGCAGATTACCGGGGAACTATGGCTACACCTTC
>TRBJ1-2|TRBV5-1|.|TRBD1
CASSADRDSYGYTF
TGCGCCAGCAGCGCCGACAGGGATTCCTATGGCTACACCTTC
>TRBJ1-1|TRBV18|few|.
CASSPPRGQGAEAFF
TGTGCCAGCTCACCACCGAGGGGACAAGGCGCTGAAGCTTTCTTT
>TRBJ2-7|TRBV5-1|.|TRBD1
CASGHSGTGGYEQYF
TGCGCCAGCGGCCACTCCGGGACAGGGGGCTACGAGCAGTACTTC
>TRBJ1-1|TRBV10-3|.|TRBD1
CAISAGQPNTEAFF
TGTGCCATCAGTGCGGGACAGCCAAACACTGAAGCTTTCTTT
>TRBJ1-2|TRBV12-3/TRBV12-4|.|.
CASSLRVPSVGYTF
TGTGCCAGCAGTTTAAGGGTGCCCTCGGTGGGCTACACCTTC
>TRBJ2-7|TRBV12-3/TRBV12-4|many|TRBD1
CASSRAGTGGYEQYF
TGTGCCAGCAGTCGTGCGGGGACAGGGGGTTACGAGCAGTACTTC
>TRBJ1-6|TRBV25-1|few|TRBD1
CASTNRGWDSPLHF
TGTGCCAGCACCAACAGGGGGTGGGATTCACCCCTCCACTTT
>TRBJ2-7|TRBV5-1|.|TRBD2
CASGVSGNSYEQYF
TGCGCCAGCGGAGTGAGCGGGAACTCCTACGAGCAGTACTTC
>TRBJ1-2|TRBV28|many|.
CASSFPDSRNGYTF
TGTGCCAGCAGTTTCCCCGACAGCCGGAATGGCTACACCTTC
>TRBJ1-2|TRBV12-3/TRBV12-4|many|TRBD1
CASGLFQGAGYTF
TGTGCCAGTGGCTTATTCCAGGGGGCCGGCTACACCTTC
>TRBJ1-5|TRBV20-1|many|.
CSARSGQNSNQPQHF
TGCAGTGCTAGAAGCGGACAGAATAGCAATCAGCCCCAGCATTTT
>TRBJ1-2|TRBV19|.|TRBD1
CASSITGGGGYTF
TGTGCCAGTAGTATCACAGGGGGCGGTGGCTACACCTTC
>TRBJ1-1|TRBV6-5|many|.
CASSYFTGNTEAFF
TGTGCCAGCAGTTACTTCACAGGTAACACTGAAGCTTTCTTT
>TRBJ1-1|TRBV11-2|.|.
CASSLGDRRRAFF
TGTGCCAGCAGCTTAGGGGACCGAAGGCGAGCTTTCTTT
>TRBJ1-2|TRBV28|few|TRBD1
CASKRQGGKANYGYTF
TGTGCCAGTAAAAGACAGGGCGGTAAAGCCAACTATGGCTACACCTTC
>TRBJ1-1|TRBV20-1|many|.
CSARDPTGPNTEAFF
TGCAGTGCTAGAGATCCGACAGGCCCGAACACTGAAGCTTTCTTT
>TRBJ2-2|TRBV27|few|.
CASSLPRQGVATGGLFF
TGTGCCAGCAGTTTACCGAGACAGGGTGTGGCCACCGGGGGGCTGTTTTTT
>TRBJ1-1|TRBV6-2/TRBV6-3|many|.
CASTTPVSRRSGAGTEAFF
TGTGCCAGCACCACCCCTGTCTCCCGACGTTCGGGCGCGGGCACTGAAGCTTTCTTT
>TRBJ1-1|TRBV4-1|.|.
CASSPSTTEAFF
TGCGCCAGCAGCCCCTCCACCACTGAAGCTTTCTTT
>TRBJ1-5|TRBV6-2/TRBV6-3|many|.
CASTPGGGRSEPQHF
TGTGCCAGCACTCCCGGCGGGGGCAGGTCTGAGCCCCAGCATTTT
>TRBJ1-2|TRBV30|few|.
CAWSALGLYGYTF
TGTGCCTGGAGTGCCCTGGGACTCTATGGCTACACCTTC
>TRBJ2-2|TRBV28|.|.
CATIREMAVAGELFF
TGTGCCACCATCAGAGAAATGGCAGTGGCCGGGGAGCTGTTTTTT